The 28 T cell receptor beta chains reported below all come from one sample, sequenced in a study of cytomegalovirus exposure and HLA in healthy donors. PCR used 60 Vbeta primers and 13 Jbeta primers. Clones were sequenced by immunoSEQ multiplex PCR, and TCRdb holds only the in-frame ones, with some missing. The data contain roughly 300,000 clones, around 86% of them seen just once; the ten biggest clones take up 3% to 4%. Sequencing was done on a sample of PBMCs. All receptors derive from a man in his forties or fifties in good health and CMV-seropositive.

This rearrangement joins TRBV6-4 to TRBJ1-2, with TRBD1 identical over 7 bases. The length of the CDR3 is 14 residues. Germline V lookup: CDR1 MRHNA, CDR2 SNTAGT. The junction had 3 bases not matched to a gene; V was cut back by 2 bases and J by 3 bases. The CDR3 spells CASSDPGTDYGYTF. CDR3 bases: TGTGCCAGCAGTGACCCTGGGACAGACTATGGCTACACCTTC.

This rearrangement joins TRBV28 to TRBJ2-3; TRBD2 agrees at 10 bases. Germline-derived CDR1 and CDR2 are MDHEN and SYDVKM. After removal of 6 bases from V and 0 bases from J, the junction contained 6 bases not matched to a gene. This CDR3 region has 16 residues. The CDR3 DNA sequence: TGTGCCAGCAGCTTCAGACTAGCGGGTAGCACAGATACGCAGTATTTT. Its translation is CASSFRLAGSTDTQYF.

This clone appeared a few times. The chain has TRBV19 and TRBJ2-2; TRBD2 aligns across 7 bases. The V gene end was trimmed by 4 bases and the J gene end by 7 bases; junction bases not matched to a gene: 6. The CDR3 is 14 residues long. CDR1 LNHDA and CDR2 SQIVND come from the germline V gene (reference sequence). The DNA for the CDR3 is TGTGCCAGTAGTAGCGGGAGTGGCAGCGGGGAGCTGTTTTTT. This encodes CASSSGSGSGELFF.

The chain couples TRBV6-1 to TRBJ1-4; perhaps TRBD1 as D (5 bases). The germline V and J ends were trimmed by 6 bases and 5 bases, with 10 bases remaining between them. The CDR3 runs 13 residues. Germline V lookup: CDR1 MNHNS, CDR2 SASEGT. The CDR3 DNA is TGTGCCAGCAGGGACAAGCTAAATGAAAAACTGTTTTTT. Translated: CASRDKLNEKLFF.

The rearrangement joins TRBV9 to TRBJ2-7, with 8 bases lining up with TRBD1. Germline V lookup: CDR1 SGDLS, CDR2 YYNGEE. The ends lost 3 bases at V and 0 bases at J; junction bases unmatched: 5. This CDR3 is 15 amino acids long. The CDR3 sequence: CASSAGTGPSYEQYF. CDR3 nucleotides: TGTGCCAGCAGCGCCGGGACAGGCCCCTCCTACGAGCAGTACTTC.

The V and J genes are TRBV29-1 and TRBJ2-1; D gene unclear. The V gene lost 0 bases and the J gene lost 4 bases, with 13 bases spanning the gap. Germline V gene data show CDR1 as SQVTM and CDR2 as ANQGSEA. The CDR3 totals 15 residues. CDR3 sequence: CSVEDGSGYYNEQFF. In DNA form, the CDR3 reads TGCAGCGTTGAAGATGGTTCGGGTTATTACAATGAGCAGTTCTTC.

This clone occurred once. CDR3 sequence: CAWTNGARYTF. CDR3 coding DNA: TGTGCCTGGACCAATGGGGCTCGCTACACCTTC. The chain employs TRBV30 and TRBJ1-2; TRBD1 might be the D (5 bases). Deletions cut 4 bases from V and 9 bases from J, with 12 bases between. Germline CDR1 reads GTSNPN; CDR2 reads SVGIG (reference sequence). The CDR3 length is 11 residues.

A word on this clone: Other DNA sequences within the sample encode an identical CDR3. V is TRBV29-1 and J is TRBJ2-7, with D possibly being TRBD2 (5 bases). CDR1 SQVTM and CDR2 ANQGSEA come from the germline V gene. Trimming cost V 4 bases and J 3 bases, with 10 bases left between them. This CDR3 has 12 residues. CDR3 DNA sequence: TGCAGCGTTGGGGAGACGGGCTACGAGCAGTACTTC. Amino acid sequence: CSVGETGYEQYF.

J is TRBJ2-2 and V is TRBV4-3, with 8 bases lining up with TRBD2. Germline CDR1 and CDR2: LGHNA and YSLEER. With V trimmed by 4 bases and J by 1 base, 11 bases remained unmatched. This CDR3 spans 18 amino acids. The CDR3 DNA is TGCGCCAGCAGCCTCCTCCCGCCAACTAGCGGGAACACCGGGGAGCTGTTTTTT. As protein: CASSLLPPTSGNTGELFF.

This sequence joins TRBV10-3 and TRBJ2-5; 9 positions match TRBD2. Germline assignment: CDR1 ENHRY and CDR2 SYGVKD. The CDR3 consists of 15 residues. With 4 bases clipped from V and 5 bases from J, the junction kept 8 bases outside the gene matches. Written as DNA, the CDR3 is TGTGCCATCAGTGTTTCGCGGGAGGGCGGGGAGACCCAGTACTTC. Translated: CAISVSREGGETQYF.

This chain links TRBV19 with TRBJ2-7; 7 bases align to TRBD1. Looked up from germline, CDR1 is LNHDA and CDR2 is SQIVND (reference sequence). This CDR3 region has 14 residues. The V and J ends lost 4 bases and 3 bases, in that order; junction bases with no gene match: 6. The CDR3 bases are TGTGCCAGTAGTAGGGGCAGGGACAGCTACGAGCAGTACTTC. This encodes CASSRGRDSYEQYF. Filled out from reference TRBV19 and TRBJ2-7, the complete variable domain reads DGGITQSPKYLFRKEGQNVTLSCEQNLNHDAMYWYRQDPGQGLRLIYYSQIVNDFQKGDIAEGYSVSREKKESFPLTVTSAQKNPTAFYLCASSRGRDSYEQYFGPGTRLTVT.

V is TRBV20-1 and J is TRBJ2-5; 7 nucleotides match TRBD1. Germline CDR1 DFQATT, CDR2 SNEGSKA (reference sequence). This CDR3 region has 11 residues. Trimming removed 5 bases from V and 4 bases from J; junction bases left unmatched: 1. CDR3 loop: CSAEGAETQYF. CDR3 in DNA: TGCAGTGCTGAGGGGGCAGAGACCCAGTACTTC.

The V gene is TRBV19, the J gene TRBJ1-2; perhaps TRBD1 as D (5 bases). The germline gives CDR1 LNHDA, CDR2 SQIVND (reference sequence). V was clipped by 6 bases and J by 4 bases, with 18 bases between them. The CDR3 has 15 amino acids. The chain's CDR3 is CASRMRQTSSYGYTF. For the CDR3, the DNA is TGTGCCAGTAGAATGCGACAGACATCAAGCTATGGCTACACCTTC.

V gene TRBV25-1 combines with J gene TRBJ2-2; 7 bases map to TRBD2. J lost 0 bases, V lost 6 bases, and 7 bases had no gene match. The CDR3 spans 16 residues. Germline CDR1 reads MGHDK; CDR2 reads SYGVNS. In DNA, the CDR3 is TGTGCCAGCAGCGGGATGGCGGGAGCGAACACCGGGGAGCTGTTTTTT. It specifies CASSGMAGANTGELFF.

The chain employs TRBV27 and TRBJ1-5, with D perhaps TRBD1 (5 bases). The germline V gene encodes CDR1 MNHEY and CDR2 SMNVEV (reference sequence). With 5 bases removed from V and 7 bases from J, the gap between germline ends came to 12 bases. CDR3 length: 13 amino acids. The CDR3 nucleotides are TGTGCCAGCAGTCCACGGGGGTGGCAGCCCCAGCATTTT. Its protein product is CASSPRGWQPQHF.

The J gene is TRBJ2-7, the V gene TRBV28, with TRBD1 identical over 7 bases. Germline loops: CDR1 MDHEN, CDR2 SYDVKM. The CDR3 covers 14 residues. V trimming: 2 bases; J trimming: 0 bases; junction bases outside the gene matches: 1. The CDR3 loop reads CASSLRDSSYEQYF. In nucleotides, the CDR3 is TGTGCCAGCAGTTTAAGGGACAGCTCCTACGAGCAGTACTTC.

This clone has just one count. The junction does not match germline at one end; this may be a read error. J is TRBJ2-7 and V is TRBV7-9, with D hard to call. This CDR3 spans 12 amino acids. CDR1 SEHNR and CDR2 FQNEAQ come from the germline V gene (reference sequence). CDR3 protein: CSSSLGAYEQYF. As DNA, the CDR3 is TGTTCCAGCAGTTTGGGCGCATACGAGCAGTACTTC.

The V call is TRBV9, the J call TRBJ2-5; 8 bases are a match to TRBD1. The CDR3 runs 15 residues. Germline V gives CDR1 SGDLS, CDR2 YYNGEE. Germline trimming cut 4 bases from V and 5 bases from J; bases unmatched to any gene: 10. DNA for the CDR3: TGTGCCAGCAGCCTCCTGACAGGGGCTTCCGAGACCCAGTACTTC. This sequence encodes CASSLLTGASETQYF.

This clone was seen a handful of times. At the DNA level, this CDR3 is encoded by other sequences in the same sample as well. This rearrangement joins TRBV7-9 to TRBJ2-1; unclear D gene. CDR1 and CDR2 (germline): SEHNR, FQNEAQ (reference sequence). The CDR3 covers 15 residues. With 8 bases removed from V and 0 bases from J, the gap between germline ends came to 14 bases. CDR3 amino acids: CASSPRLSSYNEQFF. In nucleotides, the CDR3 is TGTGCCAGCTCCCCCAGACTTAGCTCCTACAATGAGCAGTTCTTC.

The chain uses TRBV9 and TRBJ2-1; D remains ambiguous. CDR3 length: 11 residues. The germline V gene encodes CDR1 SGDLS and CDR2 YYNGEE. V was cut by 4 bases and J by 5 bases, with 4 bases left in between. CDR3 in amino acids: CASSPDNEQFF. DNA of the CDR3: TGTGCCAGCAGCCCAGACAATGAGCAGTTCTTC.

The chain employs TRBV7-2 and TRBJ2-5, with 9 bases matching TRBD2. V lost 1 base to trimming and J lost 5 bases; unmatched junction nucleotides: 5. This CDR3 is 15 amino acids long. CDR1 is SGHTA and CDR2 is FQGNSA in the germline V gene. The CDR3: CASSLDSGRWETQYF. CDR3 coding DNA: TGTGCCAGCAGCTTAGACAGCGGGAGGTGGGAGACCCAGTACTTC.

Here the CDR3 reads CASSPPIQGTTEAFF. Written as DNA, the CDR3 is TGTGCCAGCTCACCACCTATACAGGGGACCACTGAAGCTTTCTTT. The gene calls are TRBV18 and TRBJ1-1; 7 positions agree with TRBD1. V shed 0 bases and J 4 bases; nucleotides not matched to a gene: 5. The germline gives CDR1 KGHSH, CDR2 LQKENI. There are 15 residues in the CDR3. Filled out from reference TRBV18 and TRBJ1-1, the complete variable domain reads NAGVMQNPRHLVRRRGQEARLRCSPMKGHSHVYWYRQLPEEGLKFMVYLQKENIIDESGMPKERFSAEFPKEGPSILRIQQVVRGDSAAYFCASSPPIQGTTEAFFGQGTRLTVV.

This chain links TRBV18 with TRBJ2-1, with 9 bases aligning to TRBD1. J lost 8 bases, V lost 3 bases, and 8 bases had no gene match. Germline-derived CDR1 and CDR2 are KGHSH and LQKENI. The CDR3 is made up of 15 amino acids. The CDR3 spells CASSPGTGLGDEQFF. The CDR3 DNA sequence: TGTGCCAGCTCACCCGGGACAGGGTTGGGCGATGAGCAGTTCTTC.

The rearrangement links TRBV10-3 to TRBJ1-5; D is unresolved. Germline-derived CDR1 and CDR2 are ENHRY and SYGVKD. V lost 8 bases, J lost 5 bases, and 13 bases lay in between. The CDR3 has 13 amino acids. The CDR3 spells CAIGGTWDQPQHF. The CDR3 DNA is TGTGCCATCGGCGGCACCTGGGATCAGCCCCAGCATTTT.

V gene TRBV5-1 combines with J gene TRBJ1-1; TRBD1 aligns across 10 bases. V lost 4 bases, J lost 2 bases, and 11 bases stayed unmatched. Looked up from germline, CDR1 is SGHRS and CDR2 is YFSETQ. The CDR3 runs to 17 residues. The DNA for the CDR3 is TGCGCCAGCAGCGGAGGGACAGGGGCATGGGCAAACACTGAAGCTTTCTTT. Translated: CASSGGTGAWANTEAFF.

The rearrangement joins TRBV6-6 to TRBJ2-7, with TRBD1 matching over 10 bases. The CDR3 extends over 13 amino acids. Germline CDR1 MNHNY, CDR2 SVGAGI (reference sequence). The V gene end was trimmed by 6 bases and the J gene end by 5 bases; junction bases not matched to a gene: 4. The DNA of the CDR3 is TGTGCCAGCAGCCGGGACAGGGGCCACGAGCAGTACTTC. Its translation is CASSRDRGHEQYF.

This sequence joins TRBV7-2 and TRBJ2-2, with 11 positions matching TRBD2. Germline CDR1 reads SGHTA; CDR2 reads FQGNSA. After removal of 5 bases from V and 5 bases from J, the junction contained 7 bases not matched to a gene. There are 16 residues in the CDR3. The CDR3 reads CASSPRLAGRTGELFF. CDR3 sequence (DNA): TGTGCCAGCAGCCCCCGACTAGCGGGACGAACCGGGGAGCTGTTTTTT.

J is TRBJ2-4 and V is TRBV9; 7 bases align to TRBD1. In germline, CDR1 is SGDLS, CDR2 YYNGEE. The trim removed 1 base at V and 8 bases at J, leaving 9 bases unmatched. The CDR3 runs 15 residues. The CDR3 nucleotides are TGTGCCAGCAGCGTAACGGGCAGGGGGACGGACATTCAGTACTTC. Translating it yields CASSVTGRGTDIQYF.